These T cell receptor beta chains were read from a single sample in a study of T cells in Graves' hyperthyroidism and ophthalmopathy. Using its own MiXCR run on the multiplex PCR reads, TCRdb lists one record per CDR3 protein. The sample includes more than 500,000 distinct CDR3 sequences, roughly 15% of them seen just once. Sequencing input: blood. The receptor source for this set is a woman aged 40-49 years with Graves' ophthalmopathy. The CDR3 runs from the conserved cysteine through the conserved F or W. A D gene is named only where the DNA matches it firmly. Size tells how often a clone was seen (once, few, many) or the class of an expanded clone, and some rows leave it out.

V gene: TRBV19
clone size: many
D gene: .
J gene: TRBJ1-5
CDR3 DNA: TGTGCCAGTACCATGGGGGGTTTGAGTCAGCCCCAGCATTTT
CDR3 protein: CASTMGGLSQPQHF

V gene: TRBV9
clone size: .
D gene: TRBD1
J gene: TRBJ2-2
CDR3 DNA: TGTGCCAGCAGCGTAGCCGGACAGGGAAGTGGGGAGCTGTTTTTT
CDR3 protein: CASSVAGQGSGELFF

V gene: TRBV29-1
clone size: many
D gene: .
J gene: TRBJ2-7
CDR3 DNA: TGCAGCGTTGAGGACAGCTCCTACGAGCAGTACTTC
CDR3 protein: CSVEDSSYEQYF

V gene: TRBV10-3
clone size: many
D gene: TRBD1
J gene: TRBJ2-7
CDR3 DNA: TGTGCCATCAGTGATCTTTCAGGACAGGTTTTATACGAGCAGTACTTC
CDR3 protein: CAISDLSGQVLYEQYF

V gene: TRBV7-2
clone size: .
D gene: .
J gene: TRBJ2-3
CDR3 DNA: TGTGCCAGCAGCTTCTGGGGAAAAGATACGCAGTATTTT
CDR3 protein: CASSFWGKDTQYF

V gene: TRBV27
clone size: few
D gene: .
J gene: TRBJ2-1
CDR3 DNA: TGTGCCAGCAGGGTAACCCCTTACAATGAGCAGTTCTTC
CDR3 protein: CASRVTPYNEQFF

V gene: TRBV7-8
clone size: many
D gene: TRBD1
J gene: TRBJ2-7
CDR3 DNA: TGTGCCAGCGTCCAGGGGGCGACGACCTACGAGCAGTACTTC
CDR3 protein: CASVQGATTYEQYF

V gene: TRBV27
clone size: many
D gene: TRBD1
J gene: TRBJ1-2
CDR3 DNA: TGTGCCAGCAGTTTTTCCGGGACAGGATTCTTCTATGGCTACACCTTC
CDR3 protein: CASSFSGTGFFYGYTF

V gene: TRBV30
clone size: .
D gene: TRBD1
J gene: TRBJ1-1
CDR3 DNA: TGTGCCTGGAGTGGTCAGGGGGCCAGCAACACTGAAGCTTTCTTT
CDR3 protein: CAWSGQGASNTEAFF

V gene: TRBV24-1
clone size: many
D gene: TRBD2
J gene: TRBJ2-7
CDR3 DNA: TGTGCCACCAGTGATTTAAGCGGGGGGGTCCACGAGCAGTACTTC
CDR3 protein: CATSDLSGGVHEQYF

V gene: TRBV5-6
clone size: .
D gene: TRBD1
J gene: TRBJ1-2
CDR3 DNA: TGTGCCAGCAGCTTGCAGGGGGACTCCTATGGCTACACCTTC
CDR3 protein: CASSLQGDSYGYTF

V gene: TRBV7-2
clone size: .
D gene: .
J gene: TRBJ1-1
CDR3 DNA: TGTGCCAGCAGCCTTCACAGTAACACTGAAGCTTTCTTT
CDR3 protein: CASSLHSNTEAFF

V gene: TRBV7-2
clone size: many
D gene: .
J gene: TRBJ2-7
CDR3 DNA: TGTGCCAGCAGCTTAGGTCCCCAGAGCTCCTACGAGCAGTACTTC
CDR3 protein: CASSLGPQSSYEQYF

V gene: TRBV20-1
clone size: .
D gene: TRBD2
J gene: TRBJ2-7
CDR3 DNA: TGCAGTGCTTTGACTAGCGGGATGAACGAGCAGTACTTC
CDR3 protein: CSALTSGMNEQYF

V gene: TRBV29-1
clone size: .
D gene: .
J gene: TRBJ2-7
CDR3 DNA: TGCAGCGTGGTCCCCCCCCCGGGTAACGAGCAGTACTTC
CDR3 protein: CSVVPPPGNEQYF

V gene: TRBV7-3
clone size: few
D gene: TRBD2
J gene: TRBJ2-3
CDR3 DNA: TGTGCCAGCAGCGAGGCGCTAGCGGGAGTTGTAGATACGCAGTATTTT
CDR3 protein: CASSEALAGVVDTQYF

V gene: TRBV30
clone size: few
D gene: .
J gene: TRBJ2-5
CDR3 DNA: TGTGCCTGGAGTATAGGGCCAGAGACCCAGTACTTC
CDR3 protein: CAWSIGPETQYF

V gene: TRBV24-1
clone size: many
D gene: TRBD1
J gene: TRBJ1-2
CDR3 DNA: TGTGCCACCAGTGATAATTCTGACAGGGGAGGAGATGGCTACACCTTC
CDR3 protein: CATSDNSDRGGDGYTF

V gene: TRBV5-8
clone size: many
D gene: .
J gene: TRBJ1-1
CDR3 DNA: TGTGCCAGCCTAGATGACATGAACACTGAAGCTTTCTTT
CDR3 protein: CASLDDMNTEAFF

V gene: TRBV5-6
clone size: few
D gene: .
J gene: TRBJ2-7
CDR3 DNA: TGTGCCAGCAGCGGGACTTTCTCGGCGAGGGCCCTAAGCGAGCAGTACTTC
CDR3 protein: CASSGTFSARALSEQYF

V gene: TRBV18
clone size: .
D gene: .
J gene: TRBJ2-7
CDR3 DNA: TGTGCCAGCTCACGCTACAGGGATACGGAAAACGAGCAGTACTTC
CDR3 protein: CASSRYRDTENEQYF

V gene: TRBV6-2/TRBV6-3
clone size: many
D gene: TRBD2
J gene: TRBJ2-7
CDR3 DNA: TGTGCCAGCAGTCCCGATCCGGGTAGCGGGAGCTACGAGCAGTACTTC
CDR3 protein: CASSPDPGSGSYEQYF

V gene: TRBV24-1
clone size: .
D gene: TRBD2
J gene: TRBJ2-5
CDR3 DNA: TGTGCCACCAGTGACCATAGACTAGCGCCGAAGGAGACCCAGTACTTC
CDR3 protein: CATSDHRLAPKETQYF

V gene: TRBV27
clone size: .
D gene: TRBD2
J gene: TRBJ2-5
CDR3 DNA: TGTGCCAGCAGTTTATCGACTAGCGGGAGGGCCGGGGAGACCCAGTACTTC
CDR3 protein: CASSLSTSGRAGETQYF

V gene: TRBV2
clone size: .
D gene: TRBD1
J gene: TRBJ1-5
CDR3 DNA: TGTGCCAGCAGGGACAGGGGGCTAAGTCAGCCCCAGCATTTT
CDR3 protein: CASRDRGLSQPQHF

V gene: TRBV20-1
clone size: many
D gene: TRBD1
J gene: TRBJ2-7
CDR3 DNA: TGCAGTGCGAGACAGTTCGGGGACAGCTCCTACGAGCAGTACTTC
CDR3 protein: CSARQFGDSSYEQYF